This T cell receptor beta chain was sequenced in a study of patients and donors after allogeneic stem cell transplantation. MiXCR, run by TCRdb on the RT-PCR reads, gives a single entry per CDR3 protein. The profile covers about 90,000 distinct CDR3 sequences, with about 48% appearing a single time and 61% taken by the ten largest. The germline V gene encodes CDR1 MDHEN and CDR2 SYDVKM. V lost 2 bases, J lost 2 bases, and 15 bases lay in between. The CDR3 is 16 residues long. A single count supports this clonotype. The chain couples TRBV28 to TRBJ1-2; D gene unclear. The receptor was isolated from a human donor who was either an allogeneic HSCT recipient or a stem cell or donor lymphocyte infusion donor (not recorded which). It is not recorded whose cells these are; they may come from a transplant donor. Sequencing used blood, either unsorted or a sorted T cell fraction (not recorded which). CDR3: CASSLNRAPRNYGYTF. The CDR3 nucleotides read TGTGCCAGCAGTTTAAATCGCGCACCCAGGAACTATGGCTACACCTTC.